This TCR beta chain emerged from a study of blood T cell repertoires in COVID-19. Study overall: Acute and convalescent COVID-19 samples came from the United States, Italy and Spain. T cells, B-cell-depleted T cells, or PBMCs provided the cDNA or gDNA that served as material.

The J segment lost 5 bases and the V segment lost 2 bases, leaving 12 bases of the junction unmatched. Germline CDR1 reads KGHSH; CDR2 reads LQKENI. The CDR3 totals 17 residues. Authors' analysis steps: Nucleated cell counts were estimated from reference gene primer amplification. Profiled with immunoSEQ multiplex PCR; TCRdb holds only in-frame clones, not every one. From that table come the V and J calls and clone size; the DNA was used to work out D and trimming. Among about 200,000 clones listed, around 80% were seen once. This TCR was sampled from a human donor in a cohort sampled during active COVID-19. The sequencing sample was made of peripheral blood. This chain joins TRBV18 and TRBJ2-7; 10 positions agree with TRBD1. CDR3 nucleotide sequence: TGTGCCAGCTCACCAAGGGGAGCCGGGACAGGGGACCACGAGCAGTACTTC. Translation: CASSPRGAGTGDHEQYF. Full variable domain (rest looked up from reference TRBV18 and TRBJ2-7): NAGVMQNPRHLVRRRGQEARLRCSPMKGHSHVYWYRQLPEEGLKFMVYLQKENIIDESGMPKERFSAEFPKEGPSILRIQQVVRGDSAAYFCASSPRGAGTGDHEQYFGPGTRLTVT.